This T cell receptor (beta chain) was documented in a study of molecular identifiers for immune sequencing clone quantification. Study-level background: Replicate experiments divided RNA from about 19,000 or 110,000 naive CD8 cells into five parts and sequenced four. General study points: Whereas clones above 20 RNA copies held under 1% of naive-cell molecules, they held over 97% of effector molecules. One cell's worth of spiked Jurkat TCR RNA was reportedly detectable among 900,000 to 1,000,000 naive cells. Identical barcode-sharing TCR molecules could lead to underestimated sizes for highly expanded clones.

This clonotype was counted many times. Its antigen is not identified. CDR3 size: 13 residues. CDR1 is LNHDA, CDR2 SQIVND, per germline (reference sequence). V was pared by 9 bases and J by 4 bases, with 10 bases between. Each CDR3 protein is one row after TCRdb ran MiXCR on the PCR reads. The table lists 550,000 to 750,000 distinct CDR3 sequences, roughly 21% of them singletons. This clonotype was sampled from a human donor in good health. Some libraries in this study had Jurkat cell RNA spiked in. The chain employs TRBV19 and TRBJ2-6, with D perhaps TRBD1 (5 bases). The specimen sequenced was naive CD8+ T cells from blood, with Jurkat cell RNA spiked in. The subset here: FACS-sorted CD8+CD4-CCR7+CD45RA+ naive T cells. The CDR3 DNA sequence: TGTGCCAGCCAGGGAACCGGGGCCAACGTCCTGACTTTC. Translation gives CASQGTGANVLTF.